This TCR beta chain was found in a study of T cells in Graves' hyperthyroidism and ophthalmopathy. Study-wide findings and caveats: Ophthalmopathy, which appeared later, was predicted by the model a median roughly 6.5 months before onset.

From RNA transcripts, TCR beta CDR3 regions were amplified. The study used the HTBI primer set for a first-round RT-PCR of the TCR CDR3. TCRdb re-called the multiplex PCR reads through MiXCR, storing one row per CDR3 protein. Of hundreds of thousands of distinct CDR3 sequences listed, roughly 14% are singletons. Worth noting for this clonotype: Its matching antigen is unknown. With a much larger clone just one base away, this may be a read error. The CDR3 ends on some other residue instead of the conserved phenylalanine or tryptophan, so this is likely a read error.

The diagnoses drew upon clinical symptoms, serum thyroxine and TRAb, thyroid ultrasound and orbital computed tomography. Germline V CDR1 and CDR2: KGHSH, LQKENI. The CDR3 contains 15 residues. V dropped 1 base and J dropped 4; count of bases not matched to a gene: 4. This chain uses TRBV18 with TRBJ1-1, with 9 bases fitting TRBD1. The sample comprised blood. This TCR derives from a woman under 30 with Graves' hyperthyroidism. The CDR3 here is CASSPRGQGATEAFL. For the CDR3, the DNA is TGTGCCAGCTCACCACGGGGACAGGGAGCCACTGAAGCTTTCCTT.